In this sample, the clone carrying this T cell receptor (beta chain) turned up many times. Its antigen is not identified. The data are from a study of T cell repertoires in cytomegalovirus infection. Germline lookup yields CDR1 SGHTA and CDR2 FQGNSA. The V end lost 5 bases, the J end lost 4 bases, and 9 bases lay between the germline ends. This CDR3 has 12 residues. One entry per CDR3 protein, called by TCRdb with MiXCR from the reads. The data hold about 770,000 distinct CDR3 sequences, with about 29% observed a single time. Specimen: cultured CD8+ T cells from PBMCs, collected from culture after CMV antigen stimulation. The source is a human donor in good health (CMV status not recorded). Some clones in this sample may be carry-over from other donors' samples. The genes are TRBV7-2 and TRBJ2-7; no definite D call. CDR3 in DNA: TGTGCCAGCAGCAACTACCCTTACGAGCAGTACTTC. It yields the protein CASSNYPYEQYF.